The entry below gives a single TCR beta chain sequence along with its context. Its cognate antigen is unknown. A much larger clone sits a single nucleotide away, making a read error possible. It was 5'RACE with constant-segment primers that produced the TCR alpha and TCR beta cDNA libraries, which carried sample barcodes and UMIs. TCRdb re-analysed the 5' RACE reads in MiXCR, keeping a single row per CDR3 protein. This sample has 200,000 to 300,000 distinct CDR3 sequences, with roughly 14% found just once. This sample was included in a study of T-cell memory formation after mild COVID-19. Whole-study context: Clusters were largely donor specific.

Study results and caveats: CD4+ bias marked clones expanding day 15 to 37, unlike balanced contracting clones.

The source material was PBMCs or a T cell subset sorted from them (not recorded which). This sequence originates from an adult woman who had mild COVID-19 (a few samples of this study predate the infection). Cell type and time point are not known.

CDR3 DNA sequence: TGTGCCAGCAGTTTGTTGCTGAACACTGAAGCTTTCTTT. It is translated as CASSLLLNTEAFF. The chain is built from TRBV12-3 or TRBV12-4 and TRBJ1-1; D is ambiguous. V was clipped by 3 bases and J by 0 bases, with 5 bases between them. This CDR3 is built from 13 residues.